Here is one T cell receptor (beta chain) with its context. The antigen is not known. The sample originates from a study of graft-versus-host responses after intestinal transplantation. This table comes from immunoSEQ multiplex PCR, and its TCRdb copy is limited to in-frame clones, with some not included. The sample has around 100,000 clones, approximately 84% seen once; the top ten hold around 1%. With 5 bases clipped from V and 7 bases from J, the junction kept 7 bases outside the gene matches. Germline V gene sequence: CDR1 SEHNR, CDR2 FQNEAQ (reference sequence). This CDR3 region has 15 residues. The sequence derives from a human donor who was the organ donor for an intestinal transplant. The sample in question was unstimulated CD4+ T cells sorted from spleen or lymph node cells, obtained before transplant. The V call is TRBV7-9, the J call TRBJ1-6; TRBD1 aligns across 8 bases. CDR3 protein: CASSQRDRRNSPLHF. For the CDR3, the DNA is TGTGCCAGCAGCCAACGGGACAGGCGGAATTCACCCCTCCACTTT.